This T cell receptor (beta chain) was obtained from a study of blood T cell repertoires in COVID-19. In the study overall: The United States, Italy and Spain were the sources of the acute and convalescent COVID-19 samples.

This CDR3 contains 18 residues. V trimming: 5 bases; J trimming: 4 bases; junction bases outside the gene matches: 17. Germline V gene data show CDR1 as MNHEY and CDR2 as SMNVEV (reference sequence). As originally analysed: Reference gene primer amplification yielded estimated nucleated cell counts. TCRdb keeps only in-frame clones here, not all; method: immunoSEQ multiplex PCR. V, J and clone size were drawn from that table, and D and trimming were deduced from the DNA. The sample carries some 200,000 clones, about 87% recorded once. Two consecutive negative NP/OP PCR tests, clearance, or resolved symptoms defined Cohort 3 recovery.

The TCR was taken from a woman in her 30s who had recovered from COVID-19. V gene TRBV27 combines with J gene TRBJ2-7, with 10 bases matching TRBD1. Material for sequencing was PBMCs or T cells enriched from blood (not recorded which). CDR3 residues: CASSRDRGNQNIFYEQYF. In DNA form, the CDR3 reads TGTGCCAGCAGTCGGGACAGGGGAAACCAAAATATTTTTTACGAGCAGTACTTC.